This T cell receptor beta chain was retrieved from a study of Ad26.COV2.S vaccination and SARS-CoV-2 variants. About the research overall: Ad26.COV2.S given intramuscularly, once or twice 56 days apart.

Study results and caveats: TCR breadth and depth estimates may have understated total T cell responses.

Germline V lookup: CDR1 ENHRY, CDR2 SYGVKD. V was pared by 2 bases and J by 4 bases, with 12 bases between. This CDR3 contains 15 residues. Repertoires were generated with immunoSEQ multiplex PCR, while TCRdb's copy carries only in-frame clones and drops some. The table lists about 320,000 clones, around 81% of them singletons. Treatment reported: approximately 18 received Ad26.COV2.S at low or high dose, single or two shots; about 5 received placebo; per-sample allocation not given. Specimens were obtained on day 63 following the first vaccine or placebo injection. As for this clone: Its antigen is unidentified.

Sequencing used peripheral blood, obtained in a trial of Ad26.COV2.S vaccine versus placebo. V gene TRBV10-3 combines with J gene TRBJ2-1; tentatively, D is TRBD1 (6 bases). The receptor was derived from a person aged 18-65 years who received the Ad26.COV2.S COVID-19 vaccine or a placebo. The CDR3 loop reads CAISEISGVYNEQFF. For the CDR3, the DNA is TGTGCCATCAGTGAGATTTCAGGGGTTTACAATGAGCAGTTCTTC.